What follows describes a single T cell receptor beta chain. Assay used: immunoSEQ multiplex PCR; TCRdb lists only in-frame clones, some missing. The repertoire has around 95,000 clones, approximately 90% of them found once; the top ten carry 5% to 6%. The sample comes from a study of blood T cell repertoires in COVID-19. Per germline, CDR1 SGHRS and CDR2 YFSETQ. This CDR3 region has 15 residues. V lost 4 bases to trimming and J lost 4 bases, with 17 bases between them. The sequenced material came from peripheral blood. This receptor was obtained from a man aged 50-60 years with acute or convalescent COVID-19. The V and J genes are TRBV5-1 and TRBJ1-1; tentative D call: TRBD1 (6 bases). The CDR3 DNA follows: TGCGCCAGCAGCACGCTAACAGGGTCGGGCACTGAAGCTTTCTTT. Protein sequence: CASSTLTGSGTEAFF.